This T cell receptor beta chain was sequenced during a study of cytomegalovirus exposure and HLA in healthy donors. Overall study results and limits: Per a prior analysis, the majority of TCR beta V segments were productive roughly 87% or roughly 30% of the time.

V shed 4 bases and J 6 bases; nucleotides not matched to a gene: 5. This CDR3 has 14 residues. The germline gives CDR1 SGDLS, CDR2 YYNGEE. Primers included in the PCR were 60 Vbeta and 13 Jbeta primers. TCRdb's copy holds only in-frame clones and misses some; the assay was immunoSEQ multiplex PCR. The repertoire holds some 120,000 clones, 9.5% seen once, with around 3% in the top ten. Regarding this clone: Its antigen is still unknown.

The V gene is TRBV9, the J gene TRBJ1-4, with 8 bases aligning to TRBD1. This sequence was found in a man aged 25 to 40 in good health and CMV-seronegative. Source material: PBMCs. The CDR3 DNA reads as TGTGCCAGCAGCATGGACAGGGATGATGAAAAACTGTTTTTT. As protein: CASSMDRDDEKLFF.